A selection of T cell receptor beta chains follows, all from one sample in a study of lymphopenia after photon versus proton radiotherapy. Sequencing used immunoSEQ multiplex PCR; TCRdb keeps in-frame clones, though not all of them. The sample lists 20,000 to 25,000 clones, around 90% occurring once. The material was peripheral blood, obtained from a patient treated with proton-based radiotherapy. The receptors come from a woman aged 70-85 years with pancreatic cancer. Some clones in this sample may be carry-over from other donors' samples. CDR3s include the opening cysteine and the closing phenylalanine or tryptophan. D genes are given only for firm matches.

d_gene: TRBD1; len: 14; v_gene: TRBV5-4; j_gene: TRBJ1-2; CDR3aa: CASSPDRSNYGYTF
d_gene: .; len: 13; v_gene: TRBV29-1; j_gene: TRBJ2-5; CDR3aa: CSVGDRSQETQYF
d_gene: .; len: 15; v_gene: TRBV6-1; j_gene: TRBJ1-5; CDR3aa: CASSEEVGRNQPQHF
d_gene: .; len: 14; v_gene: TRBV7-2; j_gene: TRBJ2-5; CDR3aa: CASSLAGGPETQYF
d_gene: .; len: 14; v_gene: TRBV6-5; j_gene: TRBJ2-2; CDR3aa: CASRTRGEGGELFF
d_gene: TRBD2; len: 12; v_gene: TRBV6-6; j_gene: TRBJ2-1; CDR3aa: CASSYAAGEQFF
d_gene: .; len: 14; v_gene: TRBV19; j_gene: TRBJ1-1; CDR3aa: CASRDGTLNTEAFF
d_gene: TRBD1; len: 18; v_gene: TRBV5-1; j_gene: TRBJ2-1; CDR3aa: CASSLGLGTGDLFDEQFF
d_gene: .; len: 12; v_gene: TRBV11-2; j_gene: TRBJ1-1; CDR3aa: CASSNRNTEAFF
d_gene: TRBD1; len: 15; v_gene: TRBV5-6; j_gene: TRBJ2-5; CDR3aa: CASSLWTGFGETQYF